The 15 T cell receptor beta chains below were found in one sample sequenced in a study of T cell changes during pregnancy in multiple sclerosis. Profiled with immunoSEQ multiplex PCR; TCRdb holds only in-frame clones, not every one. The sample lists about 38,000 clones; 75% to 95% were seen once. The sample was CD4+ T cells from peripheral blood mononuclear cells, taken in the third trimester of pregnancy. The source of these receptors is a female donor in good health, enrolled as a control in a pregnancy study.

The J gene is TRBJ1-5, the V gene TRBV19; possible D gene TRBD1, 5 bases. There are 17 residues in the CDR3. Germline V gives CDR1 LNHDA, CDR2 SQIVND (reference sequence). Trimming removed 2 bases at V and 0 bases at J, with 14 bases between. Here the CDR3 reads CASSIKRQLYSNQPQHF. Written as DNA, the CDR3 is TGTGCCAGTAGTATAAAACGACAGCTGTATAGCAATCAGCCCCAGCATTTT. Complete variable domain (other parts from reference TRBV19 and TRBJ1-5): DGGITQSPKYLFRKEGQNVTLSCEQNLNHDAMYWYRQDPGQGLRLIYYSQIVNDFQKGDIAEGYSVSREKKESFPLTVTSAQKNPTAFYLCASSIKRQLYSNQPQHFGDGTRLSIL.

The sample holds one count of this clone. V gene TRBV9 combines with J gene TRBJ1-4; D unresolved. V lost 4 bases and J 5 bases, leaving 18 bases between the germline ends. There are 16 residues in the CDR3. Germline V lookup: CDR1 SGDLS, CDR2 YYNGEE. The CDR3 region has the DNA TGTGCCAGCAGCTCCAAACCTCGGCAAGCGAATGAAAAACTGTTTTTT. This codes for CASSSKPRQANEKLFF.

The chain joins TRBV5-6 to TRBJ2-1; D is ambiguous. CDR3 size: 11 residues. Germline-derived CDR1 and CDR2 are SGHDT and YYEEEE. Trimming stripped 1 base from V and 9 bases from J, with 5 bases between. This chain's CDR3 is CASSLSGEQFF. The CDR3 DNA sequence: TGTGCCAGCAGCTTGTCCGGTGAGCAGTTCTTC.

V gene TRBV21-1 combines with J gene TRBJ2-7; TRBD2 was called by the table and not checked on the DNA. TRBV21-1 is a recognized pseudogene. The CDR3 extends over 13 amino acids. The CDR3 bases are TGTGCCAGCAGCAAAGGGGGGGGCTACGAGCAGTACTTC. This sequence encodes CASSKGGGYEQYF.

The rearrangement links TRBV2 to TRBJ2-1, with a tentative D call TRBD1 (6 bases). Germline V gene sequence: CDR1 SNHLY, CDR2 FYNNEI. The germline V and J ends were trimmed by 6 bases and 10 bases, with 10 bases remaining between them. The CDR3 totals 11 residues. The CDR3 nucleotides read TGTGCCAGCAGGCAAGACAGGGAGCAGTTCTTC. This encodes CASRQDREQFF.

V and J are TRBV28 and TRBJ2-3; the match to TRBD1 covers 8 bases. The CDR3 sequence is 18 residues long. V was pared by 7 bases and J by 1 base, with 16 bases of the junction left unmatched. Per germline, CDR1 MDHEN and CDR2 SYDVKM. The CDR3 reads CASKPRQGTDKRTDTQYF. DNA for the CDR3: TGTGCCAGCAAGCCCCGACAGGGGACAGACAAACGCACAGATACGCAGTATTTT.

This chain uses TRBV9 with TRBJ2-5; D is perhaps TRBD1 (5 bases). This CDR3 comprises 15 residues. Germline V gene data show CDR1 as SGDLS and CDR2 as YYNGEE. The V end lost 2 bases, the J end lost 2 bases, and 13 bases lay between the germline ends. The CDR3 DNA follows: TGTGCCAGCAGCGTTGGGGTACAGGAGCAAGAGACCCAGTACTTC. Residues: CASSVGVQEQETQYF.

V and J are TRBV2 and TRBJ2-7; weak D call: TRBD2 (7 bases). The V gene's germline CDR1 is SNHLY and CDR2 FYNNEI. CDR3 length equals 14 residues. Trimming took 4 bases from V and 3 from J, leaving 13 bases between them. CDR3 sequence: CASSGGGPIYEQYF. CDR3 nucleotide sequence: TGTGCCAGCAGTGGCGGGGGCCCAATCTACGAGCAGTACTTC.

The chain joins TRBV27 to TRBJ1-1, with TRBD1 as a possible D gene (5 bases). V gave up 6 bases and J gave up 3 bases, with 11 bases separating them. CDR1 and CDR2 from the germline V gene are MNHEY and SMNVEV (reference sequence). This CDR3 spans 13 amino acids. The CDR3 DNA reads TGTGCCAGCAGGCCGAACAGGTACACTGAAGCTTTCTTT. It encodes CASRPNRYTEAFF.

CDR3: CASRGQGINTEAFF. The CDR3 DNA is TGTGCCAGCAGGGGACAGGGGATTAACACTGAAGCTTTCTTT. This chain links TRBV27 with TRBJ1-1; 10 positions agree with TRBD1. Trimming cost V 6 bases and J 2 bases; bases outside gene matches: 3. In germline, CDR1 is MNHEY, CDR2 SMNVEV (reference sequence). The CDR3 sequence is 14 residues long.

The rearrangement links TRBV2 to TRBJ2-6; possible D gene TRBD2, 5 bases. CDR3 length: 16 amino acids. Germline loops: CDR1 SNHLY, CDR2 FYNNEI. V lost 8 bases and J 2 bases, leaving 16 bases between the germline ends. CDR3 protein: CASREGKSAGANVLTF. CDR3 nucleotides: TGTGCCAGCCGCGAGGGTAAATCTGCTGGGGCCAACGTCCTGACTTTC. Complete variable domain (other parts from reference TRBV2 and TRBJ2-6): EPEVTQTPSHQVTQMGQEVILRCVPISNHLYFYWYRQILGQKVEFLVSFYNNEISEKSEIFDDQFSVERPDGSNFTLKIRSTKLEDSAMYFCASREGKSAGANVLTFGAGSRLTVL.

This sequence joins TRBV6-5 and TRBJ1-5; tentative D call: TRBD1 (6 bases). CDR1 is MNHEY, CDR2 SVGAGI, per germline. There are 13 residues in the CDR3. V dropped 8 bases and J dropped 1 base, with 9 bases sitting between them. The CDR3 protein is CASRQGSNQPQHF. The DNA of the CDR3 is TGTGCCAGCCGTCAGGGGAGCAATCAGCCCCAGCATTTT.

The genes are TRBV11-2 and TRBJ2-3; unclear D gene. V gave up 1 base and J gave up 0 bases, with 5 bases separating them. This CDR3 spans 14 amino acids. CDR1 SGHAT and CDR2 FQNNGV come from the germline V gene. CDR3 coding DNA: TGTGCCAGCAGCTTAGGACACAGCACAGATACGCAGTATTTT. Amino acid sequence: CASSLGHSTDTQYF.

The chain has TRBV14 and TRBJ2-1; a weak D match, TRBD2 (5 bases). There are 16 residues in the CDR3. Germline assignment: CDR1 SGHDN and CDR2 FVKESK. V was trimmed by 3 bases and J by 2 bases, leaving 14 bases between them. The CDR3 nucleotides are TGTGCCAGCAGCCAGCTTGGGAGACTCACCTACAATGAGCAGTTCTTC. Its translation is CASSQLGRLTYNEQFF.

This chain joins TRBV13 and TRBJ1-2, with D possibly TRBD1 on 6 matching bases. The CDR3 covers 12 residues. Trimming left V 7 bases short and J 7 bases short, with 13 bases between. The germline CDR1 and CDR2 sequences are PRHDT and FYEKMQ (reference sequence). Written as DNA, the CDR3 is TGTGCCAGCACGGTACAGGGCTTTGGCTACACCTTC. Protein sequence: CASTVQGFGYTF.